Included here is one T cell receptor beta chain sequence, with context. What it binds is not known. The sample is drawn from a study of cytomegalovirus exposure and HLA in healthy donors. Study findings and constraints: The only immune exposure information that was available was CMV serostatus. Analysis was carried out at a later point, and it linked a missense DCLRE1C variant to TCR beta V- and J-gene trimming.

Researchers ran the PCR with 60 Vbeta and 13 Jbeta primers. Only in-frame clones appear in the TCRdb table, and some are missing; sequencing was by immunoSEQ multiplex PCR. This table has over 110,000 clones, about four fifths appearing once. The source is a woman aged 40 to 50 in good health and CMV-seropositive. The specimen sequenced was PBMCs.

In DNA, the CDR3 is TGTGCCAGCAGCCCAGGACTAGCGGGAGTGGGGCAAGAGACCCAGTACTTC. It yields the protein CASSPGLAGVGQETQYF. The chain links TRBV28 to TRBJ2-5; TRBD2 matches at 13 bases. The CDR3 is 17 amino acids. Germline CDR1 is MDHEN and CDR2 is SYDVKM. With 6 bases clipped from V and 2 bases from J, the junction kept 9 bases outside the gene matches.